Below, 31 T cell receptor beta chains from the same sample are listed, as sequenced in a study of blood T cell repertoires in COVID-19. Profiling relied on immunoSEQ multiplex PCR, and the TCRdb table lists in-frame clones only, not all of them. The repertoire includes a few hundred thousand clones, around nine tenths of them detected once, and about 3.9% sits in the top ten. Sequencing used peripheral blood. The receptors stem from a woman aged 50 to 65 with active or convalescent COVID-19.

The chain couples TRBV5-8 to TRBJ2-7, with D possibly matching TRBD1 (8 bases). Between the trimmed V and J ends, which lost 2 bases and 1 base, there was a span of 13 bases. CDR3 length: 15 residues. CDR1 and CDR2 from the germline V gene are SGHTS and YDEGEE. CDR3 region: CASSFTGGGSYEQYF. CDR3 nucleotides: TGTGCCAGCAGCTTTACAGGGGGAGGGTCCTACGAGCAGTACTTC.

The V gene is TRBV30, the J gene TRBJ1-1; TRBD1 might be the D (5 bases). V lost 0 bases to trimming and J lost 8 bases, with 13 bases between them. Per germline, CDR1 GTSNPN and CDR2 SVGIG (reference sequence). The CDR3 has 13 residues. The CDR3 sequence: CAWSVRSRTEAFF. The DNA of the CDR3 is TGTGCCTGGAGTGTTAGGTCGAGGACAGAAGCTTTCTTT.

This rearrangement joins TRBV5-1 to TRBJ1-1; 9 positions agree with TRBD1. Germline V gives CDR1 SGHRS, CDR2 YFSETQ. Trimming took 0 bases from V and 7 from J; bases not matched to a gene: 7. The CDR3 is 15 residues long. CDR3 in amino acids: CASSLAGQGEGEAFF. The CDR3 DNA sequence: TGCGCCAGCAGCTTGGCGGGACAGGGCGAAGGTGAAGCTTTCTTT.

A word on this clone: Other nucleotide sequences from this sample produce the same CDR3. Here the CDR3 DNA reads TGTGCCAGCAGCCTTTACAATGAGCAGTTCTTC. Its protein product is CASSLYNEQFF. This chain connects TRBV12-3 or TRBV12-4 to TRBJ2-1; no clear D gene. V lost 6 bases to trimming and J lost 4 bases, with 4 bases between them. CDR3 length: 11 amino acids.

The chain joins TRBV10-2 to TRBJ1-2; D gene unclear. CDR1 and CDR2 from the germline V gene are WSHSY and SAAADI. The CDR3 is made up of 14 amino acids. Trimming took 2 bases from V and 5 from J, leaving 12 bases between them. The CDR3 coding sequence is TGCGCCAGCAGTGAGGAGGGTTCGGATTATGGCTACACCTTC. It codes for CASSEEGSDYGYTF.

This clone has just a few counts. The V gene is TRBV24-1, the J gene TRBJ2-7; the match to TRBD1 covers 9 bases. J lost 11 bases, V lost 0 bases, and 1 base had no gene match. The germline V gene encodes CDR1 KGHDR and CDR2 SFDVKD. The CDR3 covers 12 residues. The CDR3 bases are TGTGCCACCAGTGATTTGGGGACAGGGAAGTACTTC. Its translation is CATSDLGTGKYF.

CDR3 DNA sequence: TGTGCCAGCAGCCCTTGGACAGGGTCGGTTGAAAAACTGTTTTTT. It specifies CASSPWTGSVEKLFF. This chain links TRBV3-1 (or the pseudogene TRBV3-2) with TRBJ1-4, with 8 bases aligning to TRBD1. Trimming removed 4 bases from V and 7 bases from J; junction bases left unmatched: 8. CDR3 length: 15 residues. The V gene's germline CDR1 is LGHDT and CDR2 YNNKEL (reference sequence).

The chain recombines TRBV4-3 with TRBJ1-4; 10 bases match TRBD1. Germline V gene sequence: CDR1 LGHNA, CDR2 YSLEER. V was clipped by 0 bases and J by 0 bases; unmatched bases: 10. The CDR3 has 20 residues. CDR3 sequence (DNA): TGCGCCAGCAGCCAAGAGGGGACAGGGGCCCTCCCATCAACTAATGAAAAACTGTTTTTT. It encodes CASSQEGTGALPSTNEKLFF.

V is TRBV7-6 and J is TRBJ2-3, with D hard to call. Per the germline V gene, CDR1 is SGHVS and CDR2 is FNYEAQ. Trimming took off 5 bases at V and 0 bases at J, with 3 bases between the two ends. The length of the CDR3 is 12 residues. Here the CDR3 reads CASSPSTDTQYF. The CDR3, as DNA: TGTGCCAGCAGCCCAAGCACAGATACGCAGTATTTT.

This chain links TRBV5-6 with TRBJ2-7; weak D call: TRBD1 (6 bases). The CDR3 is 13 residues long. Germline V lookup: CDR1 SGHDT, CDR2 YYEEEE. Between the trimmed V and J ends, which lost 3 bases and 2 bases, there was a span of 9 bases. As DNA, the CDR3 is TGTGCCAGCAGCTCGTGGACAGCCTACGAGCAGTACTTC. It yields the protein CASSSWTAYEQYF.

V gene TRBV19 combines with J gene TRBJ1-2; 9 nucleotides line up with TRBD1. CDR1 and CDR2 from the germline V gene are LNHDA and SQIVND (reference sequence). The CDR3 sequence is 15 residues long. V dropped 2 bases and J dropped 7; count of bases not matched to a gene: 8. The CDR3 protein is CASSIWGQGTTGYTF. The CDR3 region has the DNA TGTGCCAGTAGTATATGGGGACAGGGAACTACTGGCTACACCTTC.

J is TRBJ1-5 and V is TRBV7-9; 8 positions match TRBD1. The V gene's germline CDR1 is SEHNR and CDR2 FQNEAQ (reference sequence). The V segment lost 7 bases and the J segment 5 bases; nucleotides outside the gene matches: 4. CDR3 length: 13 amino acids. For the CDR3, the DNA is TGTGCCAGCACCGGGACAGGTGATCAGCCCCAGCATTTT. Its protein is CASTGTGDQPQHF.

The count of this clone is one. The gene calls are TRBV9 and TRBJ1-5, with D perhaps matching TRBD1 (5 bases). This CDR3 spans 13 amino acids. CDR1 and CDR2 (germline): SGDLS, YYNGEE. Trimming left V 0 bases short and J 7 bases short, with 8 bases between. In DNA, the CDR3 is TGTGCCAGCAGCGTAGCAGGGTTCCAGCCCCAGCATTTT. Translated, it gives CASSVAGFQPQHF. The entire variable domain, with the rest obtained from reference TRBV9 and TRBJ1-5, is as follows: DSGVTQTPKHLITATGQRVTLRCSPRSGDLSVYWYQQSLDQGLQFLIQYYNGEERAKGNILERFSAQQFPDLHSELNLSSLELGDSALYFCASSVAGFQPQHFGDGTRLSIL.

The gene calls are TRBV4-2 and TRBJ1-4, with TRBD1 identical over 7 bases. V dropped 3 bases and J dropped 5; count of bases not matched to a gene: 9. The CDR3 length is 16 residues. In germline, CDR1 is LGHNA, CDR2 YNFKEQ. The CDR3 nucleotides read TGTGCCAGCAGCCACCGGAGGACAGGACCGAATGAAAAACTGTTTTTT. It codes for CASSHRRTGPNEKLFF.

The chain joins TRBV3-1 (or the pseudogene TRBV3-2) to TRBJ2-7; D may be TRBD1 (5 bases). Trimming pared 1 base from V and 4 bases from J, leaving 14 bases between. The CDR3 covers 15 residues. Germline V gives CDR1 LGHDT, CDR2 YNNKEL (reference sequence). CDR3 in DNA: TGTGCCAGCAGCCAAGGACCAGGGTTGGGGTACGAGCAGTACTTC. This sequence encodes CASSQGPGLGYEQYF.

Of note for this clone: Other DNA sequences in the same sample also yield this CDR3. The chain combines TRBV11-2 with TRBJ1-4; a weak D match, TRBD1 (6 bases). CDR3 length: 14 residues. CDR1 SGHAT and CDR2 FQNNGV come from the germline V gene. Trimming left V 1 base short and J 5 bases short, with 8 bases between. CDR3 coding DNA: TGTGCCAGCAGCTTAGGTCAGGGGAATGAAAAACTGTTTTTT. Protein: CASSLGQGNEKLFF.

This chain uses TRBV2 with TRBJ1-2; 7 bases agree with TRBD1. Looked up from germline, CDR1 is SNHLY and CDR2 is FYNNEI. With 6 bases clipped from V and 2 bases from J, the junction kept 9 bases outside the gene matches. This CDR3 contains 15 residues. CDR3 sequence reads: CASRDWTGGNYGYTF. The CDR3 DNA reads as TGTGCCAGCAGGGATTGGACAGGCGGGAACTATGGCTACACCTTC.

This chain uses TRBV11-1 with TRBJ1-3; D perhaps matches TRBD1 (6 bases). V was shortened by 5 bases and J by 4 bases, with 18 bases between the two germline ends. The CDR3 consists of 16 residues. Germline V CDR1 and CDR2: SGHAT, FQDESV (reference sequence). The CDR3, as DNA: TGTGCCAGCAGCCCAGGACAGCCGACATCCGGAAACACCATATATTTT. Its translation: CASSPGQPTSGNTIYF.

The rearrangement links TRBV28 to TRBJ1-2; the D gene is possibly TRBD1 (6 bases). In germline, CDR1 is MDHEN, CDR2 SYDVKM. The length of the CDR3 is 14 residues. Deletions cut 3 bases from V and 2 bases from J, with 10 bases between. CDR3: CASSFQGLNYGYTF. The CDR3 bases are TGTGCCAGCAGTTTCCAGGGGCTCAACTATGGCTACACCTTC.

V usage is TRBV4-1 and J usage is TRBJ2-2, with D possibly being TRBD2 (5 bases). There are 14 residues in the CDR3. The germline V gene has CDR1 MGHRA and CDR2 YSYEKL. The ends were cut back, 6 bases at V and 1 base at J, with 9 bases in the middle. The CDR3 bases are TGCGCCAGCAGTGGGAGCGGGAACACCGGGGAGCTGTTTTTT. The encoded protein is CASSGSGNTGELFF.

This chain uses TRBV14 with TRBJ2-1; 9 bases are a match to TRBD1. The CDR3 spans 16 residues. Germline V gene sequence: CDR1 SGHDN, CDR2 FVKESK. V shed 1 base and J 3 bases; nucleotides not matched to a gene: 4. DNA for the CDR3: TGTGCCAGCAGCCAAGGGGGACAGGGATTCTACAATGAGCAGTTCTTC. This translates into CASSQGGQGFYNEQFF.

The rearrangement uses TRBV6-2 or TRBV6-3 and TRBJ2-1; D is uncertain. The CDR3 runs to 17 residues. V lost 5 bases and J lost 2, with 19 bases in between. From germline, CDR1 is MNHEY and CDR2 SVGEGT. The CDR3 spells CASSQYLGTAPYNEQFF. DNA for the CDR3: TGTGCCAGCAGTCAATACCTGGGCACCGCCCCCTACAATGAGCAGTTCTTC.

This chain uses TRBV5-1 with TRBJ2-3; the D gene is possibly TRBD1 (6 bases). Germline V gene data show CDR1 as SGHRS and CDR2 as YFSETQ. The V gene lost 10 bases and the J gene lost 0 bases, with 15 bases spanning the gap. The CDR3 extends over 14 amino acids. The CDR3 is CASKQGGSTDTQYF. The CDR3 coding sequence is TGCGCCTCTAAACAGGGCGGGAGCACAGATACGCAGTATTTT.

The CDR3 nucleotides read TGCGCCAGCAGCTTGGCCCAGTCGGGAGATGGCTACACCTTC. Amino acid sequence: CASSLAQSGDGYTF. The chain has TRBV5-1 and TRBJ1-2; D remains ambiguous. The CDR3 spans 14 residues. Trimming pared 0 bases from V and 6 bases from J, leaving 12 bases between. Germline assignment: CDR1 SGHRS and CDR2 YFSETQ.

V is TRBV5-1 and J is TRBJ1-1; 7 bases agree with TRBD1. CDR1 is SGHRS, CDR2 YFSETQ, per germline. V lost 2 bases and J lost 4; bases outside the gene matches: 8. The length of the CDR3 is 15 residues. DNA for the CDR3: TGCGCCAGCAGCTTTCGGGGGTCAGGGGGCACTGAAGCTTTCTTT. Translation gives CASSFRGSGGTEAFF.

The J gene is TRBJ2-7, the V gene TRBV6-5, with 9 bases fitting TRBD2. V dropped 0 bases and J dropped 1; count of bases not matched to a gene: 4. The CDR3 has 16 residues. Germline V gene sequence: CDR1 MNHEY, CDR2 SVGAGI. The CDR3 spells CASSYSRLAESYEQYF. For the CDR3, the DNA is TGTGCCAGCAGTTACTCAAGACTAGCGGAATCCTACGAGCAGTACTTC.

The V call is TRBV28, the J call TRBJ1-4; 8 bases are shared with TRBD1. CDR1 and CDR2 (germline): MDHEN, SYDVKM. This CDR3 has 14 amino acids. After removal of 7 bases from V and 7 bases from J, the junction contained 8 bases not matched to a gene. This CDR3 is CASTSTGAGEKLFF. The CDR3 region has the DNA TGTGCCAGCACGTCGACAGGGGCAGGTGAAAAACTGTTTTTT.

V usage is TRBV5-5 and J usage is TRBJ2-5; no clear D gene. Germline CDR1 and CDR2: SGHKS and YYEKEE (reference sequence). The CDR3 runs 14 residues. Trimming removed 0 bases from V and 10 bases from J, with 16 bases in between. The CDR3: CASSLVGTSNDQYF. DNA for the CDR3: TGTGCCAGCAGCTTGGTGGGCACCAGCAATGACCAGTACTTC.

V gene TRBV12-5 combines with J gene TRBJ2-1; D is ambiguous. The CDR3 runs to 11 residues. In germline, CDR1 is LGHNT, CDR2 FRNRAP. Trimming took 0 bases from V and 12 from J, leaving 6 bases between them. CDR3: CASGLVSGQFF. The CDR3 DNA follows: TGTGCTAGTGGTTTGGTATCGGGGCAGTTCTTC.

This clone has a handful of counts. The V call is TRBV29-1, the J call TRBJ2-1; TRBD2 aligns across 11 bases. Trimming at V came to 4 bases and at J to 9 bases, leaving 5 bases not matched to a gene. This CDR3 contains 13 residues. Germline CDR1 is SQVTM and CDR2 is ANQGSEA. CDR3 protein: CSVGGLAGAEQFF. Here the CDR3 DNA reads TGCAGCGTTGGAGGACTAGCGGGCGCTGAGCAGTTCTTC.

The chain uses TRBV6-5 and TRBJ1-2; no definite D call. V lost 5 bases and J lost 2, with 9 bases in between. Germline CDR1 reads MNHEY; CDR2 reads SVGAGI. The CDR3 extends over 13 amino acids. The CDR3 loop is CASSRTSNYGYTF. For the CDR3, the DNA is TGTGCCAGCAGTCGAACATCGAACTATGGCTACACCTTC.